This T cell receptor beta chain was sequenced during a study of blood T cell repertoires in COVID-19. Study background: Sample material is recorded as cDNA or gDNA derived from T cells, B-cell-depleted T cells, or PBMCs.

There are 13 residues in the CDR3. Per germline, CDR1 MNHEY and CDR2 SMNVEV (reference sequence). V lost 4 bases, J lost 0 bases, and 4 bases lay in between. Original data processing: Cell counts per sample came from amplifying reference gene primers. The method was immunoSEQ multiplex PCR; TCRdb's version includes in-frame clones alone and lacks a portion of them. Clonal size and the V and J genes are those of that table, whereas D and trimming came from the DNA. This table holds approximately 350,000 clones, approximately 82% found once. This rearrangement joins TRBV27 to TRBJ1-3; D is unclear. This clonotype was obtained from a man aged 25-45 years with active or convalescent COVID-19. What was sequenced was peripheral blood. As DNA, the CDR3 is TGTGCCAGCAGTTGGAGCTCTGGAAACACCATATATTTT. This sequence encodes CASSWSSGNTIYF.